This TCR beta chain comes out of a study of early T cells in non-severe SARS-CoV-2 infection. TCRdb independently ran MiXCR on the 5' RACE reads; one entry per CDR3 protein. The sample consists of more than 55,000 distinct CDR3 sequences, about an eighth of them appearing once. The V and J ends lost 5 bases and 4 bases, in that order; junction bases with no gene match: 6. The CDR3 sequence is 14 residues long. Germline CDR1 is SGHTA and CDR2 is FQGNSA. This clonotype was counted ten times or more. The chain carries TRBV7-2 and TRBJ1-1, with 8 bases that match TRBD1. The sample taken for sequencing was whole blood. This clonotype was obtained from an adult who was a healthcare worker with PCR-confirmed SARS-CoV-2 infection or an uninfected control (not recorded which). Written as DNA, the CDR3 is TGTGCCAGCAGCGATCGACAGGGGACCACTGAAGCTTTCTTT. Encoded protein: CASSDRQGTTEAFF.